The present TCR beta chain was sequenced within a study of blood T cell repertoires in COVID-19. Study information: Donors in the United States, Italy and Spain gave samples during acute or convalescent COVID-19. From T cells, B-cell-depleted T cells, or PBMCs came the material, which was cDNA or gDNA.

In the original processing: Amplification of reference gene primers provided the estimated nucleated cell counts. Sequencing used immunoSEQ multiplex PCR; TCRdb keeps in-frame clones, though not all of them. V and J calls plus clone size are reproduced from that table; the DNA served to infer D and trimming. This sample has around 500,000 clones; roughly 90% occur once, and the top ten carry 1.5% to 2%. The V end lost 3 bases, the J end lost 5 bases, and 13 bases lay between the germline ends. This CDR3 has 13 residues. In germline, CDR1 is SQVTM, CDR2 ANQGSEA. Cohorts were assigned according to the clinical history that participants reported.

The specimen was PBMCs or T cells enriched from blood (not recorded which). The chain has TRBV29-1 and TRBJ1-1, with D perhaps TRBD1 (5 bases). The TCR was taken from a woman in her thirties or forties who had recovered from COVID-19. DNA of the CDR3: TGCAGCGTTGACCGGGGGGTAGGGACTGAAGCTTTCTTT. It codes for CSVDRGVGTEAFF.